The text below deals with one T cell receptor (beta chain). Trimming took off 6 bases at V and 0 bases at J, with 14 bases between the two ends. This CDR3 region has 16 residues. The germline V gene has CDR1 MNHEY and CDR2 SVGEGT. The record originates from a study of blood T cell repertoires in COVID-19. Study in general: Samples taken during acute and convalescent COVID-19 were collected in the United States, Italy and Spain. T cells, B-cell-depleted T cells, or PBMCs provided the cDNA or gDNA that served as material.

As processed by the authors: Reference gene primer amplification gave nucleated cell count estimates. Using immunoSEQ multiplex PCR, the repertoire was profiled, and TCRdb retains in-frame clones only, with some absent. That table supplies the V and J calls and clone size; D and trimming were determined from the DNA. The table has more than 95,000 clones, 82% seen once. The V gene is TRBV6-2 or TRBV6-3, the J gene TRBJ2-2; weak D call: TRBD1 (5 bases). The receptor's source is a man older than 75 with acute or convalescent COVID-19. Sequences were obtained from peripheral blood. The CDR3 reads CASSLRRQSNTGELFF. Here the CDR3 DNA reads TGTGCCAGCAGCCTCAGAAGACAGTCGAACACCGGGGAGCTGTTTTTT.